This TCR beta chain was retrieved from a study of T cell changes during pregnancy in multiple sclerosis. Trimming stripped 0 bases from V and 5 bases from J, with 12 bases between. The CDR3 contains 14 residues. CDR1 is SGHDT, CDR2 YYEEEE, per germline. Measured with immunoSEQ multiplex PCR; TCRdb has only the in-frame clones, and not every one. The sample lists 13,000 or so clones, roughly 90% occurring once. The receptor was isolated from a female donor with multiple sclerosis, enrolled in a pregnancy study. The chain is built from TRBV5-6 and TRBJ2-7; D might be TRBD1 (5 bases). The sample here was CD8+ T cells from peripheral blood mononuclear cells, taken in the first trimester of pregnancy. The CDR3 DNA is TGTGCCAGCAGCTTGGGGACATTACCCCACGAGCAGTACTTC. Protein: CASSLGTLPHEQYF.